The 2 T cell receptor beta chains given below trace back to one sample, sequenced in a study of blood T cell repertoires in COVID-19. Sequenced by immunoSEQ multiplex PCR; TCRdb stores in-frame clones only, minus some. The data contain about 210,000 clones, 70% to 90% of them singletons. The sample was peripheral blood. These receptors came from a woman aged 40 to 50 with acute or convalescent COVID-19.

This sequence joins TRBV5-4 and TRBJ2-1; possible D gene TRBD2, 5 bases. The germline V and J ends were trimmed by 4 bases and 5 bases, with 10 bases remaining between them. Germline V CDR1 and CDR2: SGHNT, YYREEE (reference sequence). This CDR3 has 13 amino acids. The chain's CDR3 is CASSTGLNNEQFF. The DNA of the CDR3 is TGTGCCAGCAGCACCGGACTGAACAATGAGCAGTTCTTC.

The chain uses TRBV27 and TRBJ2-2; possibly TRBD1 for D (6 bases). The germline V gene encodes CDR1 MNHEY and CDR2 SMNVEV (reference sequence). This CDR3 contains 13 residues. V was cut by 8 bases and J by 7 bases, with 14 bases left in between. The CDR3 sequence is CASGQGSSGELFF. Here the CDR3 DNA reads TGTGCCAGCGGGCAGGGGTCAAGCGGGGAGCTGTTTTTT.